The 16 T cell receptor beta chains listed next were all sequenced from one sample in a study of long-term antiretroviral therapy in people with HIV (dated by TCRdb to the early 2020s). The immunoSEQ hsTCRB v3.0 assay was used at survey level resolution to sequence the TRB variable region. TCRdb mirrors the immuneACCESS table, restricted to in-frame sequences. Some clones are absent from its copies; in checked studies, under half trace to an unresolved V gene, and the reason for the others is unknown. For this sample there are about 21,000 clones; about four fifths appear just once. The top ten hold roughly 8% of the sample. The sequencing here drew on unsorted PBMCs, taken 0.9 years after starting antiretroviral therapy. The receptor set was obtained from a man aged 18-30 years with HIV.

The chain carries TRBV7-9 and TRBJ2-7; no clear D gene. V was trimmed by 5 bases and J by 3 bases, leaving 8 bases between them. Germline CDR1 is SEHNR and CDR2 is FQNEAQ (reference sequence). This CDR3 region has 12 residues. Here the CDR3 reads CASSPIRYEQYF. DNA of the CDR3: TGTGCCAGCAGCCCTATTCGCTACGAGCAGTACTTC.

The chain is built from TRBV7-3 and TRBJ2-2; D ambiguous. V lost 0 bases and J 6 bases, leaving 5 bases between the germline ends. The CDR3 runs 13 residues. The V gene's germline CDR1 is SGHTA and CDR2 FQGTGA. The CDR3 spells CASSLTSSGELFF. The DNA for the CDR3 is TGTGCCAGCAGCTTAACTTCCTCCGGGGAGCTGTTTTTT.

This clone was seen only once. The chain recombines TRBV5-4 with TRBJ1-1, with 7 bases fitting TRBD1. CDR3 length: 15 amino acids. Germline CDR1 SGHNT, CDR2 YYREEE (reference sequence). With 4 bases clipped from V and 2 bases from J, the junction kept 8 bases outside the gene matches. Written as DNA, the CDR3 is TGTGCCAGCAGCGTGCCGAGACAGGGCAACACTGAAGCTTTCTTT. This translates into CASSVPRQGNTEAFF.

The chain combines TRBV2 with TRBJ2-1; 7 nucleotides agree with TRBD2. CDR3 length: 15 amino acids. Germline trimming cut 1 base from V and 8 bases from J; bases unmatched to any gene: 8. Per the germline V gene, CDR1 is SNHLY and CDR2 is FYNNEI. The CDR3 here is CASSEVGGGKDEQFF. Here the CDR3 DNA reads TGTGCCAGCAGTGAAGTAGGCGGGGGAAAAGATGAGCAGTTCTTC.

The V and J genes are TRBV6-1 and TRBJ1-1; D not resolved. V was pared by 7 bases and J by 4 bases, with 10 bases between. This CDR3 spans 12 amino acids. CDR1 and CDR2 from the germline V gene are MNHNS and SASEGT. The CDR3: CASKTGTTEAFF. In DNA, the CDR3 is TGTGCCAGCAAAACCGGAACCACTGAAGCTTTCTTT.

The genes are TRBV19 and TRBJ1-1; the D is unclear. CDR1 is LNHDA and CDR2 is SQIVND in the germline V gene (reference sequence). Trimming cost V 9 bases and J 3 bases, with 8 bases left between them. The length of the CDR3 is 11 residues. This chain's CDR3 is CASTDYTEAFF. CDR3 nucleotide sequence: TGTGCCAGCACAGATTACACTGAAGCTTTCTTT.

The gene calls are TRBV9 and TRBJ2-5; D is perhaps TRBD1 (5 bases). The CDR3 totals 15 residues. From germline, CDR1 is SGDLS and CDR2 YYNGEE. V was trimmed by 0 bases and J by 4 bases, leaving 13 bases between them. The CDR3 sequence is CASSVATWGVETQYF. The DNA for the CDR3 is TGTGCCAGCAGCGTAGCTACGTGGGGCGTAGAGACCCAGTACTTC.

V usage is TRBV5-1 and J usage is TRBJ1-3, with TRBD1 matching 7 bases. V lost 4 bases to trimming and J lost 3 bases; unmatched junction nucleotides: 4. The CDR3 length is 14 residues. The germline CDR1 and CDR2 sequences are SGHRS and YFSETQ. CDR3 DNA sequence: TGCGCCAGCAGCGAGGGGGCAGGTGGAAACACCATATATTTT. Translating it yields CASSEGAGGNTIYF. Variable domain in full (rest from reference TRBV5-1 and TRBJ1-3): KAGVTQTPRYLIKTRGQQVTLSCSPISGHRSVSWYQQTPGQGLQFLFEYFSETQRNKGNFPGRFSGRQFSNSRSEMNVSTLELGDSALYLCASSEGAGGNTIYFGEGSWLTVV.

The CDR3 coding sequence is TGTGCCAGCAGTTTCTGGTCTACCCGGAACACCGGGGAGCTGTTTTTT. It is translated as CASSFWSTRNTGELFF. This chain connects TRBV28 to TRBJ2-2; D ambiguous. Germline CDR1 reads MDHEN; CDR2 reads SYDVKM. The CDR3 runs 16 residues. V was cut by 3 bases and J by 1 base, with 12 bases left in between.

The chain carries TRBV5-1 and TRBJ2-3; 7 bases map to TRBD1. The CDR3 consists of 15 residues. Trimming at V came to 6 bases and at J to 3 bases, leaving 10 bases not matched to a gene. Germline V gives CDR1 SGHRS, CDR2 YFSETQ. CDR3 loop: CASKTRQGWTDTQYF. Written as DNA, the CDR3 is TGCGCCAGCAAAACACGACAGGGCTGGACAGATACGCAGTATTTT.

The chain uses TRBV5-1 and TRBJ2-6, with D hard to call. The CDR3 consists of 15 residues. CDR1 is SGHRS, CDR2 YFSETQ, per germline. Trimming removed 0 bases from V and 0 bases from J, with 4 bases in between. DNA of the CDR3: TGCGCCAGCAGCTTGGGTCGCTCTGGGGCCAACGTCCTGACTTTC. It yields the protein CASSLGRSGANVLTF.

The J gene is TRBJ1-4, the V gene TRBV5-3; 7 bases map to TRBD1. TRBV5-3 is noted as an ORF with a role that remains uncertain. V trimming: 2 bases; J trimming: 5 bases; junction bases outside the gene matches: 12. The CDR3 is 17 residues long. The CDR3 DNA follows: TGTGCCAGAAGCTTCCTAACAGGGGACCTGATCAATGAAAAACTGTTTTTT. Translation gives CARSFLTGDLINEKLFF.

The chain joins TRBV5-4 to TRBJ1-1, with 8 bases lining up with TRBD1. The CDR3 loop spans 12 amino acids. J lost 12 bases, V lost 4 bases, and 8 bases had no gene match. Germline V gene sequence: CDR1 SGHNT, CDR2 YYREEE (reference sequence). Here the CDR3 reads CASSLRTGKTFF. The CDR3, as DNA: TGTGCCAGCAGCCTTAGGACAGGGAAGACTTTCTTT.

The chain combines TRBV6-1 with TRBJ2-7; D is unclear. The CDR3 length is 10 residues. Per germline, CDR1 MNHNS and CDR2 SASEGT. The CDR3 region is CAGFCPEQYF. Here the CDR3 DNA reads TGTGCGGGGTTTTGTCCCGAGCAGTACTTC.

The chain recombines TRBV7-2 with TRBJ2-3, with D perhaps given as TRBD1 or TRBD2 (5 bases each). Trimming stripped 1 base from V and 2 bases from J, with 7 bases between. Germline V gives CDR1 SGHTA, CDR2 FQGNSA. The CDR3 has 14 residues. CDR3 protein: CASSLGGYTDTQYF. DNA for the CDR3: TGTGCCAGCAGCTTAGGGGGGTACACAGATACGCAGTATTTT.

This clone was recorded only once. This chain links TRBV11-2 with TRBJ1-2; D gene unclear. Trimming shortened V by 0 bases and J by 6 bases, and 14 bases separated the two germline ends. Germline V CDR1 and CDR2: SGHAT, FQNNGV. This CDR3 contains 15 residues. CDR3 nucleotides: TGTGCCAGCAGCTTAGATCGGGCGGCAGGTGATGGCTACACCTTC. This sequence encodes CASSLDRAAGDGYTF.